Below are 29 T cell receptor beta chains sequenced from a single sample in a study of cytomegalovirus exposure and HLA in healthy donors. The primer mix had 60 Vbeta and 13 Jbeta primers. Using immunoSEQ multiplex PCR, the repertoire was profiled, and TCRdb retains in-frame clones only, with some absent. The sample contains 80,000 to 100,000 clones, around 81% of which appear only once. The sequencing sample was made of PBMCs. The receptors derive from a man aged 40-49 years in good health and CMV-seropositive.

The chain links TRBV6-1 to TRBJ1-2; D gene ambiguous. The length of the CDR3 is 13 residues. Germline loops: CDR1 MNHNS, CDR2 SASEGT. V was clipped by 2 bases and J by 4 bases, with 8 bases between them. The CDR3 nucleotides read TGTGCCAGCAGTGAAACAGATACCTATGGCTACACCTTC. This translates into CASSETDTYGYTF.

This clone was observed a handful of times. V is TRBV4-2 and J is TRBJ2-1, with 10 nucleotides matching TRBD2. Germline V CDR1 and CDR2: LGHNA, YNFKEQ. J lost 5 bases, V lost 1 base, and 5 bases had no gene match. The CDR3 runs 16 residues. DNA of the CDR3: TGTGCCAGCAGCCAAGGGCTAGCGGGGGAAAACAATGAGCAGTTCTTC. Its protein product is CASSQGLAGENNEQFF.

The CDR3 region is CAWTLAGPRNEQFF. CDR3 in DNA: TGTGCCTGGACGCTAGCGGGGCCAAGGAATGAGCAGTTCTTC. The rearrangement uses TRBV30 and TRBJ2-1; 9 positions match TRBD2. Germline CDR1 reads GTSNPN; CDR2 reads SVGIG (reference sequence). Trimming cost V 4 bases and J 7 bases; bases outside gene matches: 8. This CDR3 has 14 amino acids.

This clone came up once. The CDR3 region has the DNA TGTGCCAGCAGTGGAGTTGGTATGGGACTTCAGCCCCAGCATTTT. Translating gives CASSGVGMGLQPQHF. The V gene is TRBV6-1, the J gene TRBJ1-5, with TRBD1 as a possible D gene (5 bases). CDR3 length: 15 amino acids. Trimming stripped 4 bases from V and 6 bases from J, with 16 bases between. Germline CDR1 and CDR2: MNHNS and SASEGT.

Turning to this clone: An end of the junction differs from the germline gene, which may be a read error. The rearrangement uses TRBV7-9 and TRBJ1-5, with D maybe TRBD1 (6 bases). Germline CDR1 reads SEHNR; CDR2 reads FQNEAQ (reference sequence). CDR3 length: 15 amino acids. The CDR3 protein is CSSSLEGRGPQPQHF. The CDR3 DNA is TGTTCCAGCAGCTTAGAGGGGCGGGGGCCCCAGCCCCAGCATTTT.

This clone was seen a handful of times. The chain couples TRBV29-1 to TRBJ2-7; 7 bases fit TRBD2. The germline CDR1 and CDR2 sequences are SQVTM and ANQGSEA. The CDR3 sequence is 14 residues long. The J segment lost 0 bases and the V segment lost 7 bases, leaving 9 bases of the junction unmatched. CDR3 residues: CSASIGGISYEQYF. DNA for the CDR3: TGCAGCGCTTCCATCGGGGGGATCTCCTACGAGCAGTACTTC.

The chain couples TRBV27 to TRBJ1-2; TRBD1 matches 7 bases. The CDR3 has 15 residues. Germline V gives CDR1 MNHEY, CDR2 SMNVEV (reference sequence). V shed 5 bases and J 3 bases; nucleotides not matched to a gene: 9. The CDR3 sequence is CASSPKYRGYYGYTF. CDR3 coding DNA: TGTGCCAGCAGTCCAAAATACAGGGGTTACTATGGCTACACCTTC.

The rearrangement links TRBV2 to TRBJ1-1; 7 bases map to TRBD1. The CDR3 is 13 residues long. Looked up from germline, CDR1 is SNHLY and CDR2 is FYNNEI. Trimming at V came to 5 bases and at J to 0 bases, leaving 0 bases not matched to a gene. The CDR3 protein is CASSTGVNTEAFF. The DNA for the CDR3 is TGTGCCAGCAGTACAGGGGTGAACACTGAAGCTTTCTTT.

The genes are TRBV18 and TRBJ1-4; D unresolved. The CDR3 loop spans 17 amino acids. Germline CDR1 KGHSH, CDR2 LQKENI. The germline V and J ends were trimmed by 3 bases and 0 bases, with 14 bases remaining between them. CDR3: CASSPFNSPATNEKLFF. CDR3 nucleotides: TGTGCCAGCTCACCTTTCAACTCTCCTGCAACTAATGAAAAACTGTTTTTT.

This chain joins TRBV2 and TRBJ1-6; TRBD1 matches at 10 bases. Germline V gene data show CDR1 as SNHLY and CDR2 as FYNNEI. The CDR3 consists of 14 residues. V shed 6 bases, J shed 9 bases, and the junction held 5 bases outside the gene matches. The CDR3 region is CASRPTGGISPLHF. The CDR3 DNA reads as TGTGCCAGCAGGCCGACAGGGGGCATTTCACCCCTCCACTTT.

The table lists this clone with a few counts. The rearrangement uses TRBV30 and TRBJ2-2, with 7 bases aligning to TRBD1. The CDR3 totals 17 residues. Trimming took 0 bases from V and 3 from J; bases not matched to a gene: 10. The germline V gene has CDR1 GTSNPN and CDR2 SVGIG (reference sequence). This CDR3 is CAWSVLRGLWDTGELFF. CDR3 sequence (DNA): TGTGCCTGGAGTGTACTCAGGGGGTTGTGGGACACCGGGGAGCTGTTTTTT.

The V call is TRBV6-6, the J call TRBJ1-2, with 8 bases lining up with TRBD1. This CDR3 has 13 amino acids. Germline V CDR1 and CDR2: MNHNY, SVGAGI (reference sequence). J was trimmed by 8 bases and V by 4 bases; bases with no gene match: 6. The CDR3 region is CASSSDRVFGYTF. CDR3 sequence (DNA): TGTGCCAGCAGTTCGGACAGGGTGTTCGGCTACACCTTC.

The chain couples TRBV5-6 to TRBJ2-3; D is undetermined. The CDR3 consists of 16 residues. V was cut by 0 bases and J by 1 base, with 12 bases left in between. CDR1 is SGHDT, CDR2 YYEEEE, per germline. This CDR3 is CASSLDGSFRTDTQYF. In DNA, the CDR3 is TGTGCCAGCAGCTTGGATGGCTCCTTCCGCACAGATACGCAGTATTTT. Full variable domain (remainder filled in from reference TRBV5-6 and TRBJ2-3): DAGVTQSPTHLIKTRGQQVTLRCSPKSGHDTVSWYQQALGQGPQFIFQYYEEEERQRGNFPDRFSGHQFPNYSSELNVNALLLGDSALYLCASSLDGSFRTDTQYFGPGTRLTVL.

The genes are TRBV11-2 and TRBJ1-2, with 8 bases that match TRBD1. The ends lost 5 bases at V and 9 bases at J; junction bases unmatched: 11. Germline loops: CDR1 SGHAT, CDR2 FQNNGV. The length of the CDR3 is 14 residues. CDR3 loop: CASSLTRTGRSYTF. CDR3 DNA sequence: TGTGCCAGCAGCCTCACCCGGACAGGGAGGAGCTACACCTTC. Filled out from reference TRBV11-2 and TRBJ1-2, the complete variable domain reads EAGVAQSPRYKIIEKRQSVAFWCNPISGHATLYWYQQILGQGPKLLIQFQNNGVVDDSQLPKDRFSAERLKGVDSTLKIQPAKLEDSAVYLCASSLTRTGRSYTFGSGTRLTVV.

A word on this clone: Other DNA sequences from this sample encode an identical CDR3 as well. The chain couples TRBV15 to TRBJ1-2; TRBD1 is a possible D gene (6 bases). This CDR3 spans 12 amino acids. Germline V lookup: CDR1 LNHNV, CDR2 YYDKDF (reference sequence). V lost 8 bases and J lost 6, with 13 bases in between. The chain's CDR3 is CATARGTDGYTF. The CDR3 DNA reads TGTGCCACCGCTAGGGGGACGGATGGCTACACCTTC.

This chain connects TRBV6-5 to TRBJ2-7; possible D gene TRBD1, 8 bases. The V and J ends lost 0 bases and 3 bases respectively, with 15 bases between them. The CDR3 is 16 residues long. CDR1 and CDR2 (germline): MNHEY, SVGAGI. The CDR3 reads CASSYSGGTGLYEQYF. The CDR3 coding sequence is TGTGCCAGCAGTTACTCGGGGGGGACAGGCCTCTACGAGCAGTACTTC.

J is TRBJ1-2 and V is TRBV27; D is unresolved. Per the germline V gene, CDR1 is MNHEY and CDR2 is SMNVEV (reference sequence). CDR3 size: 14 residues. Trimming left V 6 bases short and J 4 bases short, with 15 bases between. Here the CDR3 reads CASSPSGRSYGYTF. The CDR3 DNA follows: TGTGCCAGCAGCCCCAGCGGGCGGAGCTATGGCTACACCTTC.

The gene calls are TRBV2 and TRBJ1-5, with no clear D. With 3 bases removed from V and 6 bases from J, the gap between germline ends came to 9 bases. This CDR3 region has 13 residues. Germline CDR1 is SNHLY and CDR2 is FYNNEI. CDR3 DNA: TGTGCCAGCAGTGATGAGTCTCGTCAGCCCCAGCATTTT. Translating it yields CASSDESRQPQHF.

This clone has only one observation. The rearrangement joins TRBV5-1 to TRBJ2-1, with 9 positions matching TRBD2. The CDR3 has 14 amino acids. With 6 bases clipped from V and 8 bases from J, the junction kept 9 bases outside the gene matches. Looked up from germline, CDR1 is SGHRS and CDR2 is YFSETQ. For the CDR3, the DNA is TGCGCCAGCAAGCGGAATAGCGGGAGTGATGAGCAGTTCTTC. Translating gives CASKRNSGSDEQFF.

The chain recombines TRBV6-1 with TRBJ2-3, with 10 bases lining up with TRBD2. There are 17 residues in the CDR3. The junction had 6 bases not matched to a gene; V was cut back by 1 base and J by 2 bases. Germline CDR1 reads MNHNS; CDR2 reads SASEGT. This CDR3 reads CASSEGVTSGLTDTQYF. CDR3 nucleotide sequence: TGTGCCAGCAGTGAAGGGGTGACTAGCGGGCTCACAGATACGCAGTATTTT.

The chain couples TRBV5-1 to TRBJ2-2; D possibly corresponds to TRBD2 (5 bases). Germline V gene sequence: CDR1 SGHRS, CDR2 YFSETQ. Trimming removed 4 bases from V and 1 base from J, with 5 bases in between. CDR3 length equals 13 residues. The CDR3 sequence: CASSEGNTGELFF. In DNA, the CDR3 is TGCGCCAGCAGCGAGGGGAACACCGGGGAGCTGTTTTTT.

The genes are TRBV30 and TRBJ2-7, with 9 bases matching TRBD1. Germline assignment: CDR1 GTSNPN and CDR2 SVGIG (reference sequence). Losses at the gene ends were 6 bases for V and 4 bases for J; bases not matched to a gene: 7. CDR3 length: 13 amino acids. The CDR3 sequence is CACHGQGRYEQYF. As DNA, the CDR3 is TGTGCCTGTCACGGACAGGGGCGGTACGAGCAGTACTTC.

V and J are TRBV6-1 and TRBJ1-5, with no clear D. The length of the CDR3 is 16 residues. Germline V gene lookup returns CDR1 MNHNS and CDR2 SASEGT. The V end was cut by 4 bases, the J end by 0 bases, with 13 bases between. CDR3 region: CASSAGNNYSNQPQHF. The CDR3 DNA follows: TGTGCCAGCAGTGCGGGGAATAACTATAGCAATCAGCCCCAGCATTTT.

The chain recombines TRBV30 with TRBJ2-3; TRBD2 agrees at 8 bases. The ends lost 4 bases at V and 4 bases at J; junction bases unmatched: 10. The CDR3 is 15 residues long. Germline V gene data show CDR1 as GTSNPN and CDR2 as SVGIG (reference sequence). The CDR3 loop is CAWKVHGGAADTQYF. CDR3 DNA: TGTGCCTGGAAAGTTCACGGGGGGGCTGCAGATACGCAGTATTTT. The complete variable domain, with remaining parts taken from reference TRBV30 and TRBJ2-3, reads SQTIHQWPATLVQPVGSPLSLECTVEGTSNPNLYWYRQAAGRGLQLLFYSVGIGQISSEVPQNLSASRPQDRQFILSSKKLLLSDSGFYLCAWKVHGGAADTQYFGPGTRLTVL.

CDR3 sequence reads: CATSPGRSGEAFF. The CDR3 region has the DNA TGTGCCACCAGCCCTGGGAGGTCTGGAGAAGCTTTCTTT. The chain links TRBV15 to TRBJ1-1; unclear D gene. Germline-derived CDR1 and CDR2 are LNHNV and YYDKDF (reference sequence). CDR3 length equals 13 residues. Trimming stripped 5 bases from V and 8 bases from J, with 15 bases between.

The CDR3 spells CASSPKDSNEQFF. Here the CDR3 DNA reads TGTGCCAGCAGCCCGAAGGACAGCAATGAGCAGTTCTTC. The V gene is TRBV7-2, the J gene TRBJ2-1; tentatively, D is TRBD1 (6 bases). V shed 5 bases and J shed 6 bases, with 11 bases lying between them. Germline CDR1 is SGHTA and CDR2 is FQGNSA. The CDR3 contains 13 residues.

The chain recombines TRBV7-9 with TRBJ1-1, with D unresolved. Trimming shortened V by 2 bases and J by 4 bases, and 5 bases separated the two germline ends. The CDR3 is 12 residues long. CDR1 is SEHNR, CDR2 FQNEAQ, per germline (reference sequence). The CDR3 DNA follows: TGTGCCAGCAGCTTATGGGCCACTGAAGCTTTCTTT. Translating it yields CASSLWATEAFF.

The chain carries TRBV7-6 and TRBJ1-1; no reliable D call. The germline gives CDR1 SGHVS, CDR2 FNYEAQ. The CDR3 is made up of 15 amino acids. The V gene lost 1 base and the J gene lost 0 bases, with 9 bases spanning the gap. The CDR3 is CASSLDGGMNTEAFF. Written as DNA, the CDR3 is TGTGCCAGCAGCTTAGATGGAGGTATGAACACTGAAGCTTTCTTT.

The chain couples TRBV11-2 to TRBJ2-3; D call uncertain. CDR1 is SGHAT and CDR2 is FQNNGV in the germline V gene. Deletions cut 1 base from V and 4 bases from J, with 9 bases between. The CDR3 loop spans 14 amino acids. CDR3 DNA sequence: TGTGCCAGCAGCTTAGGTCAGGTGGCAGATACGCAGTATTTT. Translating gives CASSLGQVADTQYF. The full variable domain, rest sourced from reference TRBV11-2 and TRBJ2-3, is EAGVAQSPRYKIIEKRQSVAFWCNPISGHATLYWYQQILGQGPKLLIQFQNNGVVDDSQLPKDRFSAERLKGVDSTLKIQPAKLEDSAVYLCASSLGQVADTQYFGPGTRLTVL.